This entry is about one T cell receptor beta chain. This CDR3 is 15 amino acids long. Trimming took off 3 bases at V and 2 bases at J, with 11 bases between the two ends. Germline V gene sequence: CDR1 LGHNA, CDR2 YNFKEQ. The sample belongs to a study of blood T cells in healthy people across ages. Primed by a sample-barcoded 5' primer and a J-beta primer mix, a second PCR proceeded for about 7 to 11 cycles. TCRdb re-called the 5' RACE reads with MiXCR, one entry per CDR3 protein. The sample lists 780,000 or so distinct CDR3 sequences; roughly 25% were seen once. This sample was shared with a second study, whose subject was T cells of mothers and their children.

The receptor's source is a boy younger than 18 in good health. Sequenced sample: blood. J is TRBJ1-5 and V is TRBV4-2; weak D call: TRBD1 (5 bases). This chain's CDR3 is CASSQPGGGNQPQHF. In DNA form, the CDR3 reads TGTGCCAGCAGCCAGCCCGGGGGGGGCAATCAGCCCCAGCATTTT.